This TCR beta chain is drawn from a study of T cell responses to AZD1222 COVID-19 vaccine. Notes on the study in general: Only 5 or 6 AZD1222 recipients were seropositive at baseline. The peak T cell response came first, and repertoires were sampled only after it. Clonal diversity was possibly underestimated; the donors were predominantly white British and more often female. Spike-wide vaccine-associated CD4 TCRs dominated at 160-218 and 743-854.

This table comes from immunoSEQ multiplex PCR, and its TCRdb copy is limited to in-frame clones, with some not included. The sample includes 100,000 to 150,000 clones, over 75% seen only once; the top ten take just over 7%. A note on this clone: Its antigen is as yet unknown.

With 2 bases removed from V and 6 bases from J, the gap between germline ends came to 11 bases. CDR1 is MNHEY, CDR2 SVGAGI, per germline. CDR3 length: 13 amino acids. This rearrangement joins TRBV6-5 to TRBJ2-7, with D hard to call. The sequences come from peripheral blood, collected on day 0 of AZD1222 vaccination. The sequence was collected from an adult in good health. Written as DNA, the CDR3 is TGTGCCAGCAGTTACCAATCACTATCCGAGCAGTACTTC. Translated: CASSYQSLSEQYF.